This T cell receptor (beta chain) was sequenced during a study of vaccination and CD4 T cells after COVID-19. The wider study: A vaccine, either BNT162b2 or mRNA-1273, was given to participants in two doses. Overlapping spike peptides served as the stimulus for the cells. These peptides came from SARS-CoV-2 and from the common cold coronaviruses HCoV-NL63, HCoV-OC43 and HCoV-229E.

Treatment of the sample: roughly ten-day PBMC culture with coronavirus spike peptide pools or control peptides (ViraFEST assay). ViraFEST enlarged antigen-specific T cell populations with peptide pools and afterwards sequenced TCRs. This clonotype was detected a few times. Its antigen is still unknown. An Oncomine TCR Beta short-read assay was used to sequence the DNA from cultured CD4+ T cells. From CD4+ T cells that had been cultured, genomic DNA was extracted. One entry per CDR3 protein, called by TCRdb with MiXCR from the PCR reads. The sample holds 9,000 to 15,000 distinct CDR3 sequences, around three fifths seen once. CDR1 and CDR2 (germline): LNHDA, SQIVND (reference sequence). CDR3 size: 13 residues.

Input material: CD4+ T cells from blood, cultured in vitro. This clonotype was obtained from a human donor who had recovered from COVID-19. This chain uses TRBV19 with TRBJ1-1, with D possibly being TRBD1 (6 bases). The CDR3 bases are TGTGAACCGGATAGGGGAGGGGGCACTGAAGCTTTCTTT. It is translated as CEPDRGGGTEAFF.